This T cell receptor beta chain emerged from a study of spatial heterogeneity in lung cancer. Overall study context: Consistent detection of more beta-chain than alpha-chain sequences was observed. Averaged across combinations, each unique TCR and UMI pairing appeared more than ten times in raw reads, which were uncorrected.

This clonotype was detected many times. Its antigen is not known. Documented time point: sample taken at primary tumor resection. TCRs were sequenced from unsorted whole RNA of tumor, nontumor lung or PBMC. Germline CDR1 and CDR2: MNHNY and SVGAGI (reference sequence). The CDR3 has 11 amino acids. V dropped 6 bases and J dropped 8 bases, with 8 bases sitting between them. TCR cDNA molecules each had a unique molecular identifier. Via MiXCR, TCRdb re-called the 5' RACE reads, giving one row per CDR3 protein. The sample shows 20,000 or so distinct CDR3 sequences, about 3% of them seen only once. Overall study findings and caveats: Ubiquitous, expanded tumor-derived TCRs were more frequently observed in blood at resection than at follow-up.

The chain combines TRBV6-6 with TRBJ2-1; D possibly corresponds to TRBD1 (5 bases). This TCR was recovered from a female donor with early-stage non-small cell lung cancer. The sample consisted of PBMCs, taken at surgery. Here the CDR3 DNA reads TGTGCCAGCAGCGTCAGGGATGAGCAGTTCTTC. Its protein is CASSVRDEQFF.